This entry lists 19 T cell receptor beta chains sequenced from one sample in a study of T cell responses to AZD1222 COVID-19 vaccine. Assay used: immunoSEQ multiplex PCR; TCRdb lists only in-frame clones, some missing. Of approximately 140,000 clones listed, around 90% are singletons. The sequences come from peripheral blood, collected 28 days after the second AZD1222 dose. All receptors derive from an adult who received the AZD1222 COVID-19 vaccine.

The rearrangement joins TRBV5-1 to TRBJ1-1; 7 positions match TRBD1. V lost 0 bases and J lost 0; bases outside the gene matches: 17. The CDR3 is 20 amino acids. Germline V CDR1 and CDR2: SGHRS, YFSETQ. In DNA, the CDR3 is TGCGCCAGCAGCTTGGGGGTGGGATCGGGGACAGCTACCTTGAACACTGAAGCTTTCTTT. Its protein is CASSLGVGSGTATLNTEAFF.

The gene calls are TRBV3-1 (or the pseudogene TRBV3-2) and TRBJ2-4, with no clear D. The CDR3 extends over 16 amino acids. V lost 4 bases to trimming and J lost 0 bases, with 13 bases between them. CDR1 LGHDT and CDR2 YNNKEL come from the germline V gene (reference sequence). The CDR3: CASSPRHVVAKNIQYF. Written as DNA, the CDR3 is TGTGCCAGCAGCCCCCGACATGTCGTAGCCAAAAACATTCAGTACTTC.

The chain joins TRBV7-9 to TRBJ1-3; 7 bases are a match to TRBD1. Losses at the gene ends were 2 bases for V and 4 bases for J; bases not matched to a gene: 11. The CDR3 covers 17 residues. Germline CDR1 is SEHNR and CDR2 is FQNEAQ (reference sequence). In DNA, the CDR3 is TGTGCCAGCAGCTTACCGGCACAGGGGTTTTCGGGAAACACCATATATTTT. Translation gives CASSLPAQGFSGNTIYF.

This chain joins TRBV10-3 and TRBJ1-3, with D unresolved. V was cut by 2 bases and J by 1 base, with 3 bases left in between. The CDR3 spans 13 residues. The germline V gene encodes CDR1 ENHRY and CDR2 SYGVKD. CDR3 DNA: TGTGCCATCAGTGAGGGGTCTGGAAACACCATATATTTT. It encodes CAISEGSGNTIYF.

The CDR3 loop reads CSVEGGLQGASYNEQFF. For the CDR3, the DNA is TGCAGCGTTGAGGGCGGCCTACAGGGTGCCTCCTACAATGAGCAGTTCTTC. The chain links TRBV29-1 to TRBJ2-1, with a possible D match to TRBD1 (6 bases). CDR1 and CDR2 (germline): SQVTM, ANQGSEA. V was pared by 3 bases and J by 0 bases, with 18 bases between. This CDR3 has 17 amino acids.

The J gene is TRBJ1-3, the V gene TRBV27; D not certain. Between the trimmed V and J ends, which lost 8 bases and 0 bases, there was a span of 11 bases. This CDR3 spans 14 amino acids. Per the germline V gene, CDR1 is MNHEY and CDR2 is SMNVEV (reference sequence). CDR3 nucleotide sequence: TGTGCCAGCTCCGAACGGCTCTCTGGAAACACCATATATTTT. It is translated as CASSERLSGNTIYF.

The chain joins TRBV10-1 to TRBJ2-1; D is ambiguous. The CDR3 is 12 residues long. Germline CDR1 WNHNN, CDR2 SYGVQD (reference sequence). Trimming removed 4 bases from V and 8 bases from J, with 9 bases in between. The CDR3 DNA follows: TGCGCCAGCAGTGCCGCCTATGATGAGCAGTTCTTC. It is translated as CASSAAYDEQFF.

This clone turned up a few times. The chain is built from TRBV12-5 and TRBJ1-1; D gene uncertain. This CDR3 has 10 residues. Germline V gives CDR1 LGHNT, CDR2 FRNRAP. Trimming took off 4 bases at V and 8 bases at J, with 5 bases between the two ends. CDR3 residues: CASGYYEAFF. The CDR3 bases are TGTGCTAGTGGTTACTACGAAGCTTTCTTT.

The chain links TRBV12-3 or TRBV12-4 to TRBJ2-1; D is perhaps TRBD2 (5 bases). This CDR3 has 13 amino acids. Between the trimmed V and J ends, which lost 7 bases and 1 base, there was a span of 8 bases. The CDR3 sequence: CASTSGSYNEQFF. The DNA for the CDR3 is TGTGCCAGCACGTCGGGGTCCTACAATGAGCAGTTCTTC.

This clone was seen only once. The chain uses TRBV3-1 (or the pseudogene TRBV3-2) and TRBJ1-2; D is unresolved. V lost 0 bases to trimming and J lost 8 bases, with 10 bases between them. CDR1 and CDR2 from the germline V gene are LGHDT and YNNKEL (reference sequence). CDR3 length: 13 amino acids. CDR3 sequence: CASSQDPLSGYTF. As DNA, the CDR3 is TGTGCCAGCAGCCAAGACCCTTTGAGCGGCTACACCTTC.

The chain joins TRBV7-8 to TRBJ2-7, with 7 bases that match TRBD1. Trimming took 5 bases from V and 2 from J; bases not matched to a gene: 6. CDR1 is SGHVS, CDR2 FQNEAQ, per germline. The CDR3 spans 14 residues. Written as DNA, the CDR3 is TGTGCCAGCAGCCCCGGGACAGTAACCTACGAGCAGTACTTC. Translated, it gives CASSPGTVTYEQYF.

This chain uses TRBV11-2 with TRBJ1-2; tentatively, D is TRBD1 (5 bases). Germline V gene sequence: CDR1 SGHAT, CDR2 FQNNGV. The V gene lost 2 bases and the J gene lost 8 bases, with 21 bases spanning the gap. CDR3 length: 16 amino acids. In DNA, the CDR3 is TGTGCCAGCAGCTTATCAACCGGAGGGGTGGGTATGGGCTACACCTTC. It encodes CASSLSTGGVGMGYTF.

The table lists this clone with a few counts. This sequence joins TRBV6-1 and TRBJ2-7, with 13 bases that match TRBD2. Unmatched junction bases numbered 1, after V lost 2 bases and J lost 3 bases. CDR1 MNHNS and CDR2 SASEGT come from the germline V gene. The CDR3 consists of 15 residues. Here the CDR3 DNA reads TGTGCCAGCAGTGAAAGGACTAGCGGGAGCTACGAGCAGTACTTC. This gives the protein CASSERTSGSYEQYF.

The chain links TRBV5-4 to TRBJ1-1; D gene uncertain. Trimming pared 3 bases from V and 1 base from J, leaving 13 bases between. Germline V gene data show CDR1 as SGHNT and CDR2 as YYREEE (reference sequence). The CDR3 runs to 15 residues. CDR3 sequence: CASSWPPIGNTEAFF. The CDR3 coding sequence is TGTGCCAGCAGCTGGCCGCCTATAGGGAACACTGAAGCTTTCTTT.

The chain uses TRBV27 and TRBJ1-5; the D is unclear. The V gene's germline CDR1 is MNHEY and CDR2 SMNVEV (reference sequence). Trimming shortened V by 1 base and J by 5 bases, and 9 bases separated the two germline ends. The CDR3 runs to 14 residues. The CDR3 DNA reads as TGTGCCAGCAGTTTATTAGGCAGCGATCAGCCCCAGCATTTT. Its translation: CASSLLGSDQPQHF.

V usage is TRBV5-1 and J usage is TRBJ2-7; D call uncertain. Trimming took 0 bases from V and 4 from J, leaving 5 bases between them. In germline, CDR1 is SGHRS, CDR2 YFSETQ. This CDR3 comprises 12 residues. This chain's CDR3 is CASSLVRYEQYF. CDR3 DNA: TGCGCCAGCAGCTTGGTGCGGTACGAGCAGTACTTC.

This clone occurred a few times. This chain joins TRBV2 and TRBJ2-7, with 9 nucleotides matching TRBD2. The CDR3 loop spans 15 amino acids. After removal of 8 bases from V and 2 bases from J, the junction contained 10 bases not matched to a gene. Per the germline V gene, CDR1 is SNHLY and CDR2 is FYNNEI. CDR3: CASQYPSGVTYEQYF. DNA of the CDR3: TGTGCCAGCCAGTACCCTAGCGGGGTAACCTACGAGCAGTACTTC.

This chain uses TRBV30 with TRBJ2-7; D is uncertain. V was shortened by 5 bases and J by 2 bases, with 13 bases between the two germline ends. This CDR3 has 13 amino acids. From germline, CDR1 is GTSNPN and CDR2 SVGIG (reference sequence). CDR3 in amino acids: CAWSGSPPYEQYF. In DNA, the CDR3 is TGTGCCTGGTCCGGGTCCCCTCCCTACGAGCAGTACTTC.

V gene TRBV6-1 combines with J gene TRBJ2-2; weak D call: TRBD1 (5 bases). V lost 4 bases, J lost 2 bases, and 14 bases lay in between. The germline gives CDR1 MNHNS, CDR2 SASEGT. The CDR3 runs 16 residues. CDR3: CASSALSRANTGELFF. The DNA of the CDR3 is TGTGCCAGCAGTGCCCTAAGCAGGGCAAACACCGGGGAGCTGTTTTTT.